The sample holds a few counts of the clone carrying this TCR beta chain. Its antigen is currently unknown. The sample comes from a study of T-cell reconstitution after alpha-beta-depleted transplantation in children. The study, taken as a whole, reports: By one year post-transplant, T-cell counts and diversity largely arose from T cells that were newly produced.

Deletions cut 0 bases from V and 2 bases from J, with 12 bases between. This CDR3 contains 16 residues. Germline CDR1 and CDR2: SGHRS and YFSETQ. Unique molecular identifiers were built into the TCRbeta library. TCRdb reanalysed the PCR reads using MiXCR and keeps one entry per CDR3 protein. The sample yields about 980,000 distinct CDR3 sequences, about 26% seen once. This chain uses TRBV5-1 with TRBJ2-1; TRBD2 is a possible D gene (6 bases). Source: PBMCs, mostly from graft donor cells, taken 360 days after TCRalphabeta/CD19-depleted stem cell transplant. This receptor was identified in a boy under two years old who had a stem cell transplant for SCID, so the T cells may come from the graft donor. The CDR3 DNA follows: TGCGCCAGCAGCTTGGAGTTGGGCGGGGCCTACAATGAGCAGTTCTTC. Translating gives CASSLELGGAYNEQFF.